This T cell receptor (beta chain) originates from a study of regulatory T cells in long-lasting Graves disease. Regarding time point: newly diagnosed GD, antithyroid drugs for less than 3 months. With RNA extracted from PBMCs as input, the TCR library was made. This clonotype was seen only a few times. Relying on iRepertoire HTBI primers and Arm-PCR of CDR3 regions, the team built TCR beta libraries. TCRdb passed the multiplex PCR reads through MiXCR, listing each CDR3 protein once. The sample includes approximately 400,000 distinct CDR3 sequences, over 14% of them seen just once. The junction had 10 bases not matched to a gene; V was cut back by 1 base and J by 8 bases. Germline V gene sequence: CDR1 SGHTA, CDR2 FQGNSA. The CDR3 consists of 15 residues. These sequences were also reported in another study, on T cells in Graves' hyperthyroidism and ophthalmopathy.

Sequenced here: peripheral blood mononuclear cells (PBMCs), sampled at new diagnosis, from a patient treated with antithyroid drugs. The chain employs TRBV7-2 and TRBJ1-2; 7 nucleotides align to TRBD1. The TCR originated in a woman aged 40 to 50 with Graves disease. The CDR3: CASSLVWGRGEGYTF. The CDR3 DNA is TGTGCCAGCAGCTTAGTTTGGGGCAGGGGGGAGGGCTACACCTTC.